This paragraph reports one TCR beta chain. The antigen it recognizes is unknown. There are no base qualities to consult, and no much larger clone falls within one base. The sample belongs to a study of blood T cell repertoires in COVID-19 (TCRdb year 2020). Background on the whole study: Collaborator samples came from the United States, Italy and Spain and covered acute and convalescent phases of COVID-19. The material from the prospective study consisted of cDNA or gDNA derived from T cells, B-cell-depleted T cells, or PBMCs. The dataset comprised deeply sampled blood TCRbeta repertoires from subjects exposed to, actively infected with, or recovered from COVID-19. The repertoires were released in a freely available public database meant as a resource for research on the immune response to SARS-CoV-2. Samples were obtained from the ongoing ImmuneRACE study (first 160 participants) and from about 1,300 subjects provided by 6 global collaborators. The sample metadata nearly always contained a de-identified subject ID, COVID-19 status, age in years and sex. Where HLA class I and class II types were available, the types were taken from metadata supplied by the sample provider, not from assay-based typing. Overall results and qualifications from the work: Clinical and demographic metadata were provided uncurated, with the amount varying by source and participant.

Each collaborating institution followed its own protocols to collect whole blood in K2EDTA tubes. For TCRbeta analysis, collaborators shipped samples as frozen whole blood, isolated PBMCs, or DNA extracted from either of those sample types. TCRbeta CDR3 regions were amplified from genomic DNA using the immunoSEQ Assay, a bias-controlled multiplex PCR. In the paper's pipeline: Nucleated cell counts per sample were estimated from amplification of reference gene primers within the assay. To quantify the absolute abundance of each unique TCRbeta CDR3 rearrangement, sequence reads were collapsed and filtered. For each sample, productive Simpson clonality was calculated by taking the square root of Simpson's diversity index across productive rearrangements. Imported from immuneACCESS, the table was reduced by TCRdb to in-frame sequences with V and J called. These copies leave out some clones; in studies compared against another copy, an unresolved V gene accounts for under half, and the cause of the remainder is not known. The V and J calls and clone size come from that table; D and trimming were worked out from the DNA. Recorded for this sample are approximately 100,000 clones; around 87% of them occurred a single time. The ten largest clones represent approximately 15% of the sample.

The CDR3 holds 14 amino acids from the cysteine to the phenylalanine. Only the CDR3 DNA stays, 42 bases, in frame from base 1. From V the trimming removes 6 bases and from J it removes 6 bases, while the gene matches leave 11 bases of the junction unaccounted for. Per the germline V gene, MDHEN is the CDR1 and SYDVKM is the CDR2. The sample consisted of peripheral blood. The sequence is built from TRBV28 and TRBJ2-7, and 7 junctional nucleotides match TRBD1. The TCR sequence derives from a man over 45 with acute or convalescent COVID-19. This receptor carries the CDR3 CASSPGTAYAEQYF. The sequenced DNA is TGTGCCAGCAGCCCCGGGACAGCTTACGCCGAGCAGTACTTC.